A single sample gave rise to the 19 T cell receptor beta chains below, sequenced in a study of cytomegalovirus exposure and HLA in healthy donors. The method was immunoSEQ multiplex PCR; TCRdb's version includes in-frame clones alone and lacks a portion of them. Of around 130,000 clones in the sample, over 65% are singletons; the top ten hold approximately 2.3%. The sample was PBMCs. The receptors here all came from a woman in her 30s in good health and CMV-seronegative.

A single count supports this clone. V gene TRBV12-5 combines with J gene TRBJ2-7; 9 positions match TRBD1. The CDR3 length is 16 residues. Germline assignment: CDR1 LGHNT and CDR2 FRNRAP. With V trimmed by 0 bases and J by 2 bases, 5 bases remained unmatched. CDR3: CASGLVVGQGPYEQYF. DNA for the CDR3: TGTGCTAGTGGTTTGGTAGTGGGACAGGGTCCCTACGAGCAGTACTTC.

The V gene is TRBV7-2, the J gene TRBJ1-6, with 8 bases matching TRBD1. The CDR3 has 15 residues. The V segment lost 5 bases and the J segment 7 bases; nucleotides outside the gene matches: 7. Germline-derived CDR1 and CDR2 are SGHTA and FQGNSA. This CDR3 reads CASSPRRDRNSPLHF. CDR3 nucleotides: TGTGCCAGCAGCCCACGGAGGGACAGGAATTCACCCCTCCACTTT.

The chain joins TRBV18 to TRBJ1-1; D is uncertain. The CDR3 extends over 16 amino acids. CDR1 is KGHSH, CDR2 LQKENI, per germline. The V and J ends lost 3 bases and 0 bases respectively, with 14 bases between them. CDR3: CASSPRREAMNTEAFF. In DNA form, the CDR3 reads TGTGCCAGCTCACCTCGGAGGGAGGCTATGAACACTGAAGCTTTCTTT.

The chain has TRBV7-2 and TRBJ1-2, with TRBD1 matching over 10 bases. Trimming at V came to 5 bases and at J to 8 bases, leaving 8 bases not matched to a gene. The length of the CDR3 is 14 residues. Germline CDR1 and CDR2: SGHTA and FQGNSA. CDR3 DNA sequence: TGTGCCAGCAGCCGGGGACAGGGGAGACTGGGCTACACCTTC. This gives the protein CASSRGQGRLGYTF.

The chain carries TRBV7-9 and TRBJ2-5; a weak D match, TRBD2 (5 bases). The V end was cut by 5 bases, the J end by 5 bases, with 15 bases between. The CDR3 is 14 residues long. Germline loops: CDR1 SEHNR, CDR2 FQNEAQ (reference sequence). The CDR3 loop reads CASSQARARETQYF. The CDR3 nucleotides read TGTGCCAGCAGCCAAGCGCGGGCTCGGGAGACCCAGTACTTC.

This clone is a singleton in its sample. The J gene is TRBJ1-2, the V gene TRBV6-4, with 11 bases that match TRBD1. This CDR3 is 14 amino acids long. CDR1 and CDR2 from the germline V gene are MRHNA and SNTAGT. J was trimmed by 4 bases and V by 3 bases; bases with no gene match: 1. The CDR3 here is CASSEGTGGYGYTF. The DNA of the CDR3 is TGTGCCAGCAGTGAGGGGACAGGGGGCTATGGCTACACCTTC.

The CDR3 DNA reads as TGTGCCAGCGTTCGCGAGGTGAACACTGAAGCTTTCTTT. Translating it yields CASVREVNTEAFF. The V gene is TRBV2, the J gene TRBJ1-1; the D is unclear. In germline, CDR1 is SNHLY, CDR2 FYNNEI. The CDR3 extends over 13 amino acids. The germline V and J ends were trimmed by 8 bases and 0 bases, with 10 bases remaining between them. Filled out from reference TRBV2 and TRBJ1-1, the complete variable domain reads EPEVTQTPSHQVTQMGQEVILRCVPISNHLYFYWYRQILGQKVEFLVSFYNNEISEKSEIFDDQFSVERPDGSNFTLKIRSTKLEDSAMYFCASVREVNTEAFFGQGTRLTVV.

The rearrangement links TRBV2 to TRBJ1-2; the match to TRBD1 covers 7 bases. The CDR3 loop spans 14 amino acids. V gave up 7 bases and J gave up 2 bases; unmatched junction bases: 7. Germline V gene data show CDR1 as SNHLY and CDR2 as FYNNEI. As DNA, the CDR3 is TGTGCCAGCACCCCCGGGACAGAAAACTATGGCTACACCTTC. Translating it yields CASTPGTENYGYTF.

The chain carries TRBV29-1 and TRBJ1-2; a possible D gene is TRBD1 (5 bases). V dropped 3 bases and J dropped 6 bases, with 5 bases sitting between them. From germline, CDR1 is SQVTM and CDR2 ANQGSEA. The CDR3 sequence is 10 residues long. The CDR3 DNA is TGCAGCGTTGACAGGGATGGCTACACCTTC. Protein product: CSVDRDGYTF.

The chain recombines TRBV7-2 with TRBJ1-6; no reliable D call. This CDR3 spans 14 amino acids. CDR1 is SGHTA and CDR2 is FQGNSA in the germline V gene. Trimming removed 5 bases from V and 4 bases from J, with 9 bases in between. The CDR3 bases are TGTGCCAGCAGCCACCGAGATTATAATTCACCCCTCCACTTT. This sequence encodes CASSHRDYNSPLHF. Full variable domain (remainder filled in from reference TRBV7-2 and TRBJ1-6): GAGVSQSPSNKVTEKGKDVELRCDPISGHTALYWYRQSLGQGLEFLIYFQGNSAPDKSGLPSDRFSAERTGGSVSTLTIQRTQQEDSAVYLCASSHRDYNSPLHFGNGTRLTVT.

The CDR3 here is CASIEGGPNGELFF. The CDR3 coding sequence is TGTGCCAGCATAGAGGGGGGGCCGAACGGGGAGCTGTTTTTT. V and J are TRBV2 and TRBJ2-2, with D maybe TRBD2 (7 bases). V lost 7 bases, J lost 7 bases, and 16 bases lay in between. The CDR3 totals 14 residues. Germline-derived CDR1 and CDR2 are SNHLY and FYNNEI.

V gene TRBV14 combines with J gene TRBJ1-6; TRBD1 is a possible D gene (5 bases). This CDR3 has 20 amino acids. Germline loops: CDR1 SGHDN, CDR2 FVKESK. V shed 0 bases and J shed 5 bases, with 23 bases lying between them. This CDR3 is CASSQDRIQGRGANNSPLHF. The CDR3, as DNA: TGTGCCAGCAGCCAAGACAGAATTCAGGGCCGTGGTGCGAATAATTCACCCCTCCACTTT.

This chain connects TRBV12-5 to TRBJ1-2, with D maybe TRBD1 (5 bases). V lost 3 bases, J lost 1 base, and 12 bases lay in between. The CDR3 extends over 15 amino acids. Germline CDR1 is LGHNT and CDR2 is FRNRAP. CDR3 DNA sequence: TGTGCTAGTGGTTTAAACCCGGGGGATAACTATGGCTACACCTTC. Amino acid sequence: CASGLNPGDNYGYTF.

This clone has only a few counts. The chain links TRBV5-6 to TRBJ1-1; 8 nucleotides match TRBD1. The CDR3 totals 16 residues. V shed 0 bases and J 7 bases; nucleotides not matched to a gene: 11. The germline CDR1 and CDR2 sequences are SGHDT and YYEEEE. CDR3 sequence: CASSLAADRVNSEAFF. The DNA for the CDR3 is TGTGCCAGCAGCTTGGCCGCGGACAGGGTGAATAGTGAAGCTTTCTTT.

The chain combines TRBV11-3 with TRBJ1-2, with TRBD1 matching 7 bases. From germline, CDR1 is SGHNT and CDR2 YENEEA. V was clipped by 0 bases and J by 6 bases; unmatched bases: 13. This CDR3 region has 17 residues. CDR3 region: CASSLEAQTGKGHGYTF. Here the CDR3 DNA reads TGTGCCAGCAGCTTAGAGGCCCAGACAGGGAAGGGGCATGGCTACACCTTC.

This clone occurred once. The chain has TRBV11-2 and TRBJ2-7; 10 nucleotides agree with TRBD1. The CDR3 has 15 amino acids. V lost 6 bases, J lost 1 base, and 6 bases stayed unmatched. Germline V lookup: CDR1 SGHAT, CDR2 FQNNGV. The CDR3 sequence: CASRQGQGGSYEQYF. The CDR3 DNA reads TGTGCCAGCAGGCAAGGACAGGGGGGTTCCTACGAGCAGTACTTC.

The chain employs TRBV7-8 and TRBJ2-1; 9 bases agree with TRBD1. J lost 5 bases, V lost 1 base, and 6 bases had no gene match. Germline CDR1 SGHVS, CDR2 FQNEAQ. CDR3 length equals 16 residues. For the CDR3, the DNA is TGTGCCAGCAGCTTAGTAGGGACAGGGCGTAACAATGAGCAGTTCTTC. This codes for CASSLVGTGRNNEQFF.

The chain uses TRBV7-2 and TRBJ2-7, with TRBD1 matching over 8 bases. The CDR3 is 15 amino acids. The V and J ends lost 2 bases and 4 bases, in that order; junction bases with no gene match: 7. Germline loops: CDR1 SGHTA, CDR2 FQGNSA. This chain's CDR3 is CASSLPDRGHYEQYF. The CDR3, as DNA: TGTGCCAGCAGCTTACCTGACAGGGGACATTACGAGCAGTACTTC.

The V and J genes are TRBV7-3 and TRBJ2-5; no clear D. Per the germline V gene, CDR1 is SGHTA and CDR2 is FQGTGA. This CDR3 region has 12 residues. V was shortened by 3 bases and J by 5 bases, with 7 bases between the two germline ends. This CDR3 reads CASSLAGETQYF. For the CDR3, the DNA is TGTGCCAGCAGCTTGGCCGGGGAGACCCAGTACTTC.